This T cell receptor beta chain was captured by sequencing in a study of Ad26.COV2.S vaccination and SARS-CoV-2 variants. Treatment: 15 to 20 received Ad26.COV2.S at low or high dose, single or two shots; about five received placebo; per-sample allocation not given. Specimen acquisition occurred on day 63 following the initial vaccine or placebo injection. V lost 2 bases and J lost 6; bases outside the gene matches: 10. CDR1 KGHSH and CDR2 LQKENI come from the germline V gene. This CDR3 has 17 amino acids. Profiled with immunoSEQ multiplex PCR; TCRdb holds only in-frame clones, not every one. The sample consists of 350,000 to 450,000 clones, roughly 84% of them appearing once.

V is TRBV18 and J is TRBJ2-4; 10 bases are shared with TRBD2. The source is a person between 18 and 59 years old who received the Ad26.COV2.S COVID-19 vaccine or a placebo. This material consisted of peripheral blood, taken in a trial of Ad26.COV2.S vaccine versus placebo. The DNA of the CDR3 is TGTGCCAGCTCACCAGGGATGGCTAGCGGGGGAGGAAACATTCAGTACTTC. As protein: CASSPGMASGGGNIQYF.